The next 24 T cell receptor beta chains were all read from a single sample in a study of shared clonotypes between healthy human individuals. Only in-frame clones appear in the TCRdb table, and some are missing; sequencing was by immunoSEQ multiplex PCR. The sample has roughly 320,000 clones, 80% to 90% seen once. Source material: memory CD8+ T cells sorted from blood. Subset given: CD45RO+ cells pooled with CCR7-negative TemRA cells. The receptors come from a man younger than 30 in good health.

The rearrangement uses TRBV4-1 and TRBJ2-7; 7 positions match TRBD2. There are 15 residues in the CDR3. Trimming took 2 bases from V and 3 from J; bases not matched to a gene: 7. Germline V gene sequence: CDR1 MGHRA, CDR2 YSYEKL. The CDR3 is CASSQSGGGSYEQYF. The CDR3 DNA sequence: TGCGCCAGCAGCCAAAGTGGAGGCGGGAGCTACGAGCAGTACTTC.

The rearrangement joins TRBV4-3 to TRBJ2-2, with TRBD2 as a possible D gene (6 bases). Germline CDR1 LGHNA, CDR2 YSLEER. V was clipped by 4 bases and J by 0 bases, with 15 bases between them. CDR3 size: 17 residues. The CDR3 region has the DNA TGCGCCAGCAGCCCCGAACGCGGGACGGCGAACACCGGGGAGCTGTTTTTT. Translating gives CASSPERGTANTGELFF.

V is TRBV7-9 and J is TRBJ2-5; D ambiguous. The germline V gene has CDR1 SEHNR and CDR2 FQNEAQ (reference sequence). V was cut by 0 bases and J by 1 base, with 9 bases left in between. The CDR3 length is 15 residues. The CDR3 is CASSLAPAAQETQYF. The DNA of the CDR3 is TGTGCCAGCAGCTTAGCGCCTGCGGCCCAAGAGACCCAGTACTTC.

As concerns this clone: This sequence may be a read error, since a much larger clone differs from it by one base. The chain links TRBV29-1 to TRBJ1-1; D gene unclear. The CDR3 extends over 11 amino acids. V lost 3 bases, J lost 4 bases, and 6 bases lay in between. Germline loops: CDR1 SQVTM, CDR2 ANQGSEA. The CDR3 loop is CSVDDSTEAFF. CDR3 nucleotide sequence: TGCAGCGTTGATGATAGCACTGAAGCTTTCTTT.

The rearrangement links TRBV30 to TRBJ2-7; 10 nucleotides agree with TRBD2. Germline CDR1 is GTSNPN and CDR2 is SVGIG (reference sequence). This CDR3 comprises 15 residues. Unmatched junction bases numbered 10, after V lost 3 bases and J lost 5 bases. CDR3 region: CAWRGLAGAGNEQYF. DNA for the CDR3: TGTGCCTGGAGAGGGCTAGCGGGGGCTGGCAACGAGCAGTACTTC. The full variable domain, with the rest looked up from reference TRBV30 and TRBJ2-7, is SQTIHQWPATLVQPVGSPLSLECTVEGTSNPNLYWYRQAAGRGLQLLFYSVGIGQISSEVPQNLSASRPQDRQFILSSKKLLLSDSGFYLCAWRGLAGAGNEQYFGPGTRLTVT.

The V gene is TRBV9, the J gene TRBJ2-1; 7 bases agree with TRBD2. V lost 7 bases, J lost 0 bases, and 4 bases stayed unmatched. This CDR3 is built from 14 residues. CDR1 is SGDLS and CDR2 is YYNGEE in the germline V gene. CDR3 DNA: TGTGCCAGCGGGTCTAGCGGCTCCTACAATGAGCAGTTCTTC. This encodes CASGSSGSYNEQFF.

This chain connects TRBV7-8 to TRBJ2-7, with D maybe TRBD1 (6 bases). Germline-derived CDR1 and CDR2 are SGHVS and FQNEAQ. The length of the CDR3 is 14 residues. Trimming took 2 bases from V and 4 from J, leaving 12 bases between them. The DNA of the CDR3 is TGTGCCAGCAGCTTACGGGCCAGGGGTTACGAGCAGTACTTC. It translates to CASSLRARGYEQYF. Looking up the rest from reference TRBV7-8 and TRBJ2-7 gives the full variable domain: GAGVSQSPRYKVAKRGQDVALRCDPISGHVSLFWYQQALGQGPEFLTYFQNEAQLDKSGLPSDRFFAERPEGSVSTLKIQRTQQEDSAVYLCASSLRARGYEQYFGPGTRLTVT.

This clone was seen repeatedly, ten times or more. The chain combines TRBV6-5 with TRBJ2-7; 8 nucleotides align to TRBD2. Looked up from germline, CDR1 is MNHEY and CDR2 is SVGAGI. J gave up 6 bases and V 6 bases, and 7 bases lay outside the gene matches. The CDR3 runs 13 residues. This CDR3 is CASRSRGGAEQYF. The DNA of the CDR3 is TGTGCCAGCAGATCTCGGGGGGGGGCCGAGCAGTACTTC.

This sequence joins TRBV6-1 and TRBJ1-1, with D hard to call. The CDR3 has 14 amino acids. V lost 8 bases and J 0 bases, leaving 13 bases between the germline ends. Germline V gives CDR1 MNHNS, CDR2 SASEGT. DNA for the CDR3: TGTGCCAGCGTGATCTCAGTGATGAACACTGAAGCTTTCTTT. This translates into CASVISVMNTEAFF.

The rearrangement joins TRBV5-6 to TRBJ2-3, with D unclear. CDR1 is SGHDT, CDR2 YYEEEE, per germline. Trimming stripped 0 bases from V and 4 bases from J, with 9 bases between. There are 14 residues in the CDR3. This chain's CDR3 is CASSLGGPADTQYF. The CDR3 nucleotides are TGTGCCAGCAGCTTGGGGGGTCCTGCAGATACGCAGTATTTT.

The chain is built from TRBV5-6 and TRBJ1-6, with TRBD1 as a possible D gene (6 bases). The CDR3 runs 15 residues. Trimming took off 2 bases at V and 8 bases at J, with 14 bases between the two ends. In germline, CDR1 is SGHDT, CDR2 YYEEEE. DNA of the CDR3: TGTGCCAGCAGCTTTTATCAGGGGCTGGATTCACCCCTCCACTTT. Encoded protein: CASSFYQGLDSPLHF. The full variable domain, with the rest looked up from reference TRBV5-6 and TRBJ1-6, is DAGVTQSPTHLIKTRGQQVTLRCSPKSGHDTVSWYQQALGQGPQFIFQYYEEEERQRGNFPDRFSGHQFPNYSSELNVNALLLGDSALYLCASSFYQGLDSPLHFGNGTRLTVT.

Turning to this clone: The same CDR3 can be traced to other DNA sequences in this sample. The chain joins TRBV4-1 to TRBJ1-2; weak D call: TRBD1 (6 bases). V dropped 1 base and J dropped 8 bases, with 11 bases sitting between them. CDR3 size: 13 residues. Germline CDR1 MGHRA, CDR2 YSYEKL. The CDR3 sequence: CASSQGTVYGYTF. CDR3 nucleotides: TGCGCCAGCAGCCAAGGGACAGTTTACGGCTACACCTTC.

The chain joins TRBV7-5 to TRBJ1-6. TRBV7-5 is a known pseudogene. This CDR3 is built from 14 residues. CDR3 sequence (DNA): TGTGCCAGCAGCGGCGGCTCCTATAATTCACCCCTCCACTTT. This translates into CASSGGSYNSPLHF.

A few counts support this clone. This chain connects TRBV2 to TRBJ1-6; D ambiguous. Trimming cost V 2 bases and J 0 bases, with 2 bases left between them. The CDR3 spans 14 residues. Germline V gene sequence: CDR1 SNHLY, CDR2 FYNNEI. The CDR3 DNA is TGTGCCAGCAGTGAATACTCCTATAATTCACCCCTCCACTTT. It translates to CASSEYSYNSPLHF.

In regard to this clone: Other nucleotide sequences from this sample produce the same CDR3. The chain joins TRBV7-7 to TRBJ2-2, with D maybe TRBD1 (6 bases). Germline loops: CDR1 SSHAT, CDR2 FNYEAQ (reference sequence). This CDR3 is 14 amino acids long. The CDR3 DNA is TGTGCTAGCTCCCTGGACAGAAGCACCGGGGAGCTGTTTTTT. Protein: CASSLDRSTGELFF.

This clone occurred many times. The same CDR3 can be traced to other DNA sequences in this sample. V and J are TRBV9 and TRBJ2-3, with D tentatively TRBD2 (6 bases). The V and J ends lost 0 bases and 0 bases respectively, with 11 bases between them. Germline loops: CDR1 SGDLS, CDR2 YYNGEE. The CDR3 totals 16 residues. This CDR3 reads CASSVAGGTSTDTQYF. For the CDR3, the DNA is TGTGCCAGCAGCGTAGCAGGCGGGACTAGCACAGATACGCAGTATTTT. Using reference TRBV9 and TRBJ2-3 for the parts outside the CDR3, the full variable domain is DSGVTQTPKHLITATGQRVTLRCSPRSGDLSVYWYQQSLDQGLQFLIQYYNGEERAKGNILERFSAQQFPDLHSELNLSSLELGDSALYFCASSVAGGTSTDTQYFGPGTRLTVL.

This rearrangement joins TRBV27 to TRBJ1-1; D is perhaps TRBD1 (6 bases). CDR3 length: 14 amino acids. V was pared by 2 bases and J by 2 bases, with 9 bases between. The germline CDR1 and CDR2 sequences are MNHEY and SMNVEV (reference sequence). The CDR3 protein is CASSLGTTNTEAFF. CDR3 DNA sequence: TGTGCCAGCAGTTTAGGGACAACCAACACTGAAGCTTTCTTT.

This clone came up a few times. This chain uses TRBV30 with TRBJ1-5; 8 nucleotides align to TRBD1. Germline CDR1 GTSNPN, CDR2 SVGIG (reference sequence). This CDR3 region has 14 residues. After removal of 5 bases from V and 0 bases from J, the junction contained 3 bases not matched to a gene. In DNA form, the CDR3 reads TGTGCCTGGGATACAGGGGGTAGCAATCAGCCCCAGCATTTT. Amino acid sequence: CAWDTGGSNQPQHF.

This clone has a single count. The chain employs TRBV10-3 and TRBJ1-2; 12 bases align to TRBD1. The CDR3 consists of 16 residues. The germline gives CDR1 ENHRY, CDR2 SYGVKD. V trimming: 5 bases; J trimming: 3 bases; junction bases outside the gene matches: 7. The CDR3 region is CAISNLGTGGDYGYTF. The CDR3 DNA reads as TGTGCCATCAGTAATTTAGGGACAGGGGGCGACTATGGCTACACCTTC.

The chain combines TRBV11-1 with TRBJ2-1; 14 nucleotides agree with TRBD2. CDR1 SGHAT and CDR2 FQDESV come from the germline V gene (reference sequence). The CDR3 sequence is 15 residues long. V was clipped by 3 bases and J by 10 bases; unmatched bases: 5. CDR3 residues: CASSFGTSGGEEQFF. In nucleotides, the CDR3 is TGTGCCAGCAGCTTCGGGACTAGCGGGGGTGAGGAGCAGTTCTTC.

The V and J genes are TRBV4-3 and TRBJ1-2; D ambiguous. The CDR3 consists of 16 residues. Trimming removed 0 bases from V and 4 bases from J, with 15 bases in between. In germline, CDR1 is LGHNA, CDR2 YSLEER. As DNA, the CDR3 is TGCGCCAGCAGCCAAGATTTGCCAGGTCCTAGCTATGGCTACACCTTC. Amino acids: CASSQDLPGPSYGYTF.

This clone occurred once. This chain uses TRBV7-9 with TRBJ2-7, with 10 bases matching TRBD2. The CDR3 is 15 amino acids. The germline V gene encodes CDR1 SEHNR and CDR2 FQNEAQ (reference sequence). Losses at the gene ends were 5 bases for V and 7 bases for J; bases not matched to a gene: 11. The CDR3, as DNA: TGTGCCAGCAGCGCTGCTAGCGGGGGCCCCAAGGAGCAGTACTTC. Translated: CASSAASGGPKEQYF.

This clone was recorded at least ten times. The gene calls are TRBV4-1 and TRBJ1-2; D is unclear. Germline CDR1 MGHRA, CDR2 YSYEKL. This CDR3 has 12 amino acids. Trimming took off 1 base at V and 8 bases at J, with 8 bases between the two ends. CDR3 nucleotides: TGCGCCAGCAGCCAAGGAGACGGCGGCTACACCTTC. Its translation is CASSQGDGGYTF.

In its sample, this clone was seen once. The chain carries TRBV7-6 and TRBJ2-2, with 7 bases aligning to TRBD1. V dropped 3 bases and J dropped 4; count of bases not matched to a gene: 2. CDR1 is SGHVS and CDR2 is FNYEAQ in the germline V gene. The CDR3 consists of 14 residues. As DNA, the CDR3 is TGTGCCAGCAGCTTGGGACAGAGCACCGGGGAGCTGTTTTTT. Amino acid sequence: CASSLGQSTGELFF. Looking up the rest from reference TRBV7-6 and TRBJ2-2 gives the full variable domain: GAGVSQSPRYKVTKRGQDVALRCDPISGHVSLYWYRQALGQGPEFLTYFNYEAQQDKSGLPNDRFSAERPEGSISTLTIQRTEQRDSAMYRCASSLGQSTGELFFGEGSRLTVL.